This TCR beta chain was sequenced in a study of blood T cell repertoires in COVID-19. CDR3 size: 14 residues. Germline assignment: CDR1 SEHNR and CDR2 FQNEAQ (reference sequence). Trimming removed 7 bases at V and 8 bases at J, with 17 bases between. This table comes from immunoSEQ multiplex PCR, and its TCRdb copy is limited to in-frame clones, with some not included. The repertoire holds 250,000 to 300,000 clones, with roughly 90% as singletons. Input material: peripheral blood. This rearrangement joins TRBV7-9 to TRBJ1-4; D unresolved. This receptor was taken from a man aged 30-40 years with active or convalescent COVID-19. As DNA, the CDR3 is TGTGCCAGCACCCTAGGTAACCCGGGGGAAAAACTGTTTTTT. Residues: CASTLGNPGEKLFF.